A selection of T cell receptor beta chains follows, all from one sample in a study of shared clonotypes between healthy human individuals. The assay was immunoSEQ multiplex PCR, and TCRdb's table has in-frame clones only and misses some. Of a few million clones detected, about 90% appear once; the ten largest clones hold around 0.35%. The specimen sequenced was naive CD4+ T cells from PBMCs. These receptor sequences come from a man aged 18 to 30 in good health. Some clones in this sample may be carry-over from other donors' samples. Both conserved end residues are part of each CDR3. D genes are given only for firm matches. Clone size appears in some rows only: once, few, many, or a class for an expanded clone.

j_call d_call clone_size v_call cdr3_nt cdr3_aa
TRBJ2-7 TRBD1 - TRBV6-5 TGTGCCAGCACCACGGGAGGGACAGGGGGGTACGAGCAGTACTTC CASTTGGTGGYEQYF
TRBJ2-5 TRBD2 - TRBV7-9 TGTGCCAGCAGCTCTGGACTAGCGGGAGGGGAGACCCAGTACTTC CASSSGLAGGETQYF
TRBJ2-7 TRBD1 - TRBV27 TGTGCCAGCAGTTTGACGGACAGGGGACCTTACGAGCAGTACTTC CASSLTDRGPYEQYF
TRBJ1-2 - - TRBV28 TGTGCCAGCAGTCTTGCCGATGGCTACACCTTC CASSLADGYTF
TRBJ2-5 - - TRBV29-1 TGCAGCGTTGAATTAGTGGTTTTGACTGAGACCCAGTACTTC CSVELVVLTETQYF
TRBJ2-1 - - TRBV7-2 TGTGCCAGCAGCCCAGAATGGGCGGGGTACTACAATGAGCAGTTCTTC CASSPEWAGYYNEQFF
TRBJ2-2 TRBD1 few TRBV12-5 TGTGCTAGTGGTTACGCAGGGGGCGTTCCCGGGGAGCTGTTTTTT CASGYAGGVPGELFF
TRBJ1-1 TRBD1 - TRBV7-9 TGTGCCAGCAGCTTAGCACCGGGACAGGGGTTAATGAACACTGAAGCTTTCTTT CASSLAPGQGLMNTEAFF
TRBJ2-2 TRBD1 - TRBV2 TGTGCCAGCAGTGGGACAGGGAACACCGGGGAGCTGTTTTTT CASSGTGNTGELFF
TRBJ2-5 TRBD1 - TRBV6-5 TGTGCCAGCAGTTATGGGGACAGGGGGGTGGAGACCCAGTACTTC CASSYGDRGVETQYF
TRBJ2-7 - once TRBV7-9 TGTGCCAGCAGCTTAGGGCAGGGGATCGTGGGCTACTACGAGCAGTACTTC CASSLGQGIVGYYEQYF
TRBJ2-7 - - TRBV5-1 TGCGCCAGCAGCTCCCCTCGTGGGGGTATCTACGAGCAGTACTTC CASSSPRGGIYEQYF
TRBJ1-1 - - TRBV5-1 TGCGCCAGCAGCTTGGCAGGGCCAAACACTGAAGCTTTCTTT CASSLAGPNTEAFF
TRBJ2-1 TRBD2 - TRBV7-9 TGTGCCAGCAGCAGCAGGACTAGCGGGGTCTCCTACAATGAGCAGTTCTTC CASSSRTSGVSYNEQFF
TRBJ1-1 - few TRBV7-9 TGTGCCAGCAGCTTAGAGAGGGGACACACTGAAGCTTTCTTT CASSLERGHTEAFF
TRBJ1-5 - - TRBV28 TGTGCCAGCAGTCAGGATCAGCCCCAGCATTTT CASSQDQPQHF
TRBJ2-4 - once TRBV11-2 TGTGCCAGCAGCTCCCCGGGAGCGGACATTCAGTACTTC CASSSPGADIQYF
TRBJ2-1 - - TRBV9 TGTGCCAGCAGCCCGGGGGGCCCCGGTAAAGATGAGCAGTTCTTC CASSPGGPGKDEQFF
TRBJ2-3 - - TRBV9 TGTGCCAGCAGCGTCAGGGACCCCACAGATACGCAGTATTTT CASSVRDPTDTQYF
TRBJ1-1 TRBD1 - TRBV5-1 TGCGCCAGCAGCTTGACAGGGGACTCTATAACTGAAGCTTTCTTT CASSLTGDSITEAFF
TRBJ1-2 - once TRBV6-1 TGTGCCACTGCCCTTTTTGGCTACACCTTC CATALFGYTF
TRBJ2-1 TRBD2 - TRBV7-3 TGTGCCAGTTCAGCGGGGAATGAGCAGTTCTTC CASSAGNEQFF
TRBJ2-4 TRBD1 - TRBV5-4 TGTGCCAGCAGCAAATATACCGGGACAGGGAACATTCAGTACTTC CASSKYTGTGNIQYF
TRBJ1-2 TRBD1 - TRBV28 TGTGCCAGCAGCCCCCCAGGTAGGAACAGGGGGGGTGATGGCTACACCTTC CASSPPGRNRGGDGYTF
TRBJ2-2 - - TRBV5-4 TGTGCCAGCAGCTTGGATGGGAACACCGGGGAGCTGTTTTTT CASSLDGNTGELFF